This T cell receptor beta chain was sequenced during a study of cytomegalovirus exposure and HLA in healthy donors. Whole-study findings and limits: Most TCR sequences were seen very rarely across donors, but some public TCRs occurred in many. Trimming of TCR beta V- and J-genes showed a link, identified in a later analysis, to a missense DCLRE1C variant. No immune exposure information besides CMV serostatus was available. In vitro data verified a few CMV-associated chains as specific for CMV antigens.

A multiplex PCR was run with 60 Vbeta primers and 13 Jbeta primers. Using immunoSEQ multiplex PCR, the repertoire was profiled, and TCRdb retains in-frame clones only, with some absent. In the table there are about 130,000 clones, 75% to 90% of which are singletons. The trim removed 5 bases at V and 3 bases at J, leaving 3 bases unmatched. Germline V lookup: CDR1 SGHAT, CDR2 FQDESV (reference sequence). This CDR3 is built from 14 residues. On this clone itself: Its cognate antigen is unknown.

V and J are TRBV11-1 and TRBJ2-7, with TRBD2 identical over 11 bases. The source of this sequence is a man between 40 and 49 years old in good health and CMV-seronegative. The sequenced material came from PBMCs. CDR3 sequence (DNA): TGTGCCAGCAGCCCCGGGACTAGCGGCTACGAGCAGTACTTC. It codes for CASSPGTSGYEQYF.